These 23 T cell receptor beta chains were sequenced from one sample in a study of cytomegalovirus exposure and HLA in healthy donors. The PCR was carried out with 60 Vbeta primers and 13 Jbeta primers. The data were produced by immunoSEQ multiplex PCR, yet TCRdb's version contains in-frame clones alone and is incomplete. The sample lists approximately 79,000 clones; about 68% were seen once. Sequencing was carried out using PBMCs. The receptors derive from a man between 35 and 55 years old in good health and CMV-seropositive.

The V gene is TRBV15, the J gene TRBJ2-5; D may be TRBD2 (5 bases). Looked up from germline, CDR1 is LNHNV and CDR2 is YYDKDF (reference sequence). Trimming left V 9 bases short and J 4 bases short, with 6 bases between. The CDR3 runs to 10 residues. The CDR3 coding sequence is TGTGCCACTGGAGGAGAGACCCAGTACTTC. Protein product: CATGGETQYF.

This clone was counted once. The V call is TRBV10-3, the J call TRBJ2-1; a possible D gene is TRBD1 (6 bases). Trimming left V 4 bases short and J 4 bases short, with 17 bases between. The germline V gene has CDR1 ENHRY and CDR2 SYGVKD. The CDR3 is 16 residues long. In DNA, the CDR3 is TGTGCCATCAGTGGTCCCACCAGAGACAGGTACAATGAGCAGTTCTTC. Amino acids: CAISGPTRDRYNEQFF.

V and J are TRBV5-1 and TRBJ2-5; D is unresolved. Germline-derived CDR1 and CDR2 are SGHRS and YFSETQ. Trimming took off 2 bases at V and 4 bases at J, with 15 bases between the two ends. The CDR3 has 15 residues. CDR3 in DNA: TGCGCCAGCAGCTTTTTCGGTCGAGGCGGAGAGACCCAGTACTTC. Translation gives CASSFFGRGGETQYF.

The gene calls are TRBV4-1 and TRBJ2-7; TRBD1 agrees at 11 bases. This CDR3 region has 15 residues. Germline-derived CDR1 and CDR2 are MGHRA and YSYEKL. V trimming: 4 bases; J trimming: 3 bases; junction bases outside the gene matches: 5. The CDR3 DNA follows: TGCGCCAGCAGCCGGCGGACAGGGGGCGACTACGAGCAGTACTTC. Its translation: CASSRRTGGDYEQYF.

This clone turned up a few times. The chain has TRBV28 and TRBJ1-3; unclear D gene. Trimming took 5 bases from V and 0 from J, leaving 8 bases between them. Germline assignment: CDR1 MDHEN and CDR2 SYDVKM. This CDR3 region has 14 residues. CDR3 DNA sequence: TGTGCCAGCAGTCCAGAGGGCTCTGGAAACACCATATATTTT. Translating it yields CASSPEGSGNTIYF.

The rearrangement links TRBV7-2 to TRBJ1-5; D not certain. This CDR3 has 16 amino acids. Germline V gene sequence: CDR1 SGHTA, CDR2 FQGNSA. V was shortened by 1 base and J by 4 bases, with 14 bases between the two germline ends. The chain's CDR3 is CASSLEIGQLNQPQHF. The CDR3 coding sequence is TGTGCCAGCAGCTTAGAAATCGGTCAACTAAATCAGCCCCAGCATTTT.

The DNA of the CDR3 is TGTGCCAGCAGCATGACCAGCGGGGGGGCCGGGGAGACCCAGTACTTC. The encoded protein is CASSMTSGGAGETQYF. The chain has TRBV5-5 and TRBJ2-5; TRBD2 agrees at 10 bases. This CDR3 comprises 16 residues. In germline, CDR1 is SGHKS, CDR2 YYEKEE (reference sequence). The junction had 11 bases not matched to a gene; V was cut back by 4 bases and J by 5 bases.

The chain employs TRBV27 and TRBJ2-2, with 9 nucleotides matching TRBD1. This CDR3 comprises 16 residues. Trimming cost V 6 bases and J 4 bases; bases outside gene matches: 9. Germline CDR1 and CDR2: MNHEY and SMNVEV (reference sequence). The CDR3 sequence: CASRRPSTGGTGELFF. CDR3 nucleotides: TGTGCCAGCAGGAGACCTTCGACAGGGGGCACCGGGGAGCTGTTTTTT.

This clone was detected only a few times. V usage is TRBV9 and J usage is TRBJ1-2; maybe TRBD1 (6 bases). The CDR3 spans 15 residues. The germline gives CDR1 SGDLS, CDR2 YYNGEE. Trimming cost V 0 bases and J 0 bases, with 9 bases left between them. CDR3 bases: TGTGCCAGCAGCGTAGGTGGACAGACTAACTATGGCTACACCTTC. It encodes CASSVGGQTNYGYTF.

The gene calls are TRBV7-2 and TRBJ1-5; TRBD1 matches 9 bases. Germline lookup yields CDR1 SGHTA and CDR2 FQGNSA. This CDR3 contains 15 residues. The trim removed 5 bases at V and 7 bases at J, leaving 9 bases unmatched. The CDR3 spells CASSPQGQGQQPQHF. The DNA for the CDR3 is TGTGCCAGCAGCCCCCAAGGACAGGGGCAACAGCCCCAGCATTTT.

Worth noting for this clone: At the DNA level, this CDR3 is encoded by other sequences in the same sample as well. V gene TRBV2 combines with J gene TRBJ2-2; D possibly corresponds to TRBD2 (6 bases). Germline CDR1 is SNHLY and CDR2 is FYNNEI. The CDR3 extends over 16 amino acids. The V end lost 7 bases, the J end lost 2 bases, and 17 bases lay between the germline ends. DNA for the CDR3: TGTGCCAGCAAGGTTCTGGCGGGGCCAAACACCGGGGAGCTGTTTTTT. Its translation: CASKVLAGPNTGELFF.

A single count supports this clone. The chain has TRBV19 and TRBJ2-2; 11 bases agree with TRBD1. Germline-derived CDR1 and CDR2 are LNHDA and SQIVND (reference sequence). This CDR3 spans 15 amino acids. J was trimmed by 4 bases and V by 6 bases; bases with no gene match: 4. CDR3 residues: CASRRTGGSTGELFF. DNA for the CDR3: TGTGCCAGTAGACGGACAGGGGGCAGCACCGGGGAGCTGTTTTTT.

This clone came up a few times. The chain carries TRBV19 and TRBJ1-2, with 7 bases fitting TRBD1. This CDR3 contains 14 residues. CDR1 is LNHDA and CDR2 is SQIVND in the germline V gene (reference sequence). The V gene end was trimmed by 6 bases and the J gene end by 5 bases; junction bases not matched to a gene: 9. In DNA form, the CDR3 reads TGTGCCAGTAGACTCCGGGACAGCAAGTATGGCTACACCTTC. Translation: CASRLRDSKYGYTF.

This clone appeared a single time. This rearrangement joins TRBV28 to TRBJ2-2; D perhaps matches TRBD2 (5 bases). The CDR3 covers 12 residues. With 5 bases removed from V and 5 bases from J, the gap between germline ends came to 6 bases. Germline loops: CDR1 MDHEN, CDR2 SYDVKM. CDR3 sequence reads: CASSPGTGELFF. The CDR3 coding sequence is TGTGCCAGCAGTCCGGGGACCGGGGAGCTGTTTTTT.

V usage is TRBV5-1 and J usage is TRBJ1-5; 10 bases agree with TRBD1. J lost 4 bases, V lost 4 bases, and 5 bases had no gene match. Germline V gene lookup returns CDR1 SGHRS and CDR2 YFSETQ. This CDR3 region has 15 residues. The chain's CDR3 is CASSPGTGVNQPQHF. CDR3 sequence (DNA): TGCGCCAGCAGCCCCGGGACAGGGGTGAATCAGCCCCAGCATTTT. Together with reference TRBV5-1 and TRBJ1-5, the CDR3 gives the full variable domain: KAGVTQTPRYLIKTRGQQVTLSCSPISGHRSVSWYQQTPGQGLQFLFEYFSETQRNKGNFPGRFSGRQFSNSRSEMNVSTLELGDSALYLCASSPGTGVNQPQHFGDGTRLSIL.

The chain uses TRBV4-1 and TRBJ2-1; 7 bases match TRBD2. This CDR3 has 17 residues. V shed 4 bases and J 2 bases; nucleotides not matched to a gene: 11. Germline CDR1 reads MGHRA; CDR2 reads YSYEKL. The CDR3 is CASSPPPSGRPYNEQFF. DNA of the CDR3: TGCGCCAGCAGCCCCCCGCCTAGCGGTCGTCCCTACAATGAGCAGTTCTTC.

The chain employs TRBV6-5 and TRBJ2-7, with 8 bases aligning to TRBD1. CDR1 is MNHEY, CDR2 SVGAGI, per germline. The CDR3 loop spans 12 amino acids. V lost 6 bases, J lost 6 bases, and 4 bases stayed unmatched. CDR3 bases: TGTGCCAGCAGGCCCACAGGGGGCGAGCAGTACTTC. Translation gives CASRPTGGEQYF.

This clone was detected only once. The CDR3: CAWFSGNPPYGYTF. The DNA of the CDR3 is TGTGCCTGGTTCTCGGGAAATCCCCCCTATGGCTACACCTTC. The genes are TRBV30 and TRBJ1-2, with D unclear. Trimming stripped 5 bases from V and 4 bases from J, with 17 bases between. Germline CDR1 and CDR2: GTSNPN and SVGIG (reference sequence). The CDR3 covers 14 residues.

This rearrangement joins TRBV19 to TRBJ1-1; D gene uncertain. This CDR3 is built from 15 residues. The germline V gene encodes CDR1 LNHDA and CDR2 SQIVND (reference sequence). V lost 4 bases, J lost 1 base, and 13 bases lay in between. CDR3 loop: CASSRVPPGNTEAFF. The CDR3 nucleotides are TGTGCCAGTAGTAGAGTCCCTCCGGGGAACACTGAAGCTTTCTTT.

This clone was seen once. The CDR3 here is CASSTSLRVYGYTF. The CDR3 DNA reads as TGTGCCAGTAGTACGTCGCTCAGGGTTTATGGCTACACCTTC. V and J are TRBV19 and TRBJ1-2, with D possibly matching TRBD1 (5 bases). The CDR3 runs to 14 residues. Germline-derived CDR1 and CDR2 are LNHDA and SQIVND (reference sequence). Trimming left V 4 bases short and J 5 bases short, with 14 bases between.

The sample holds a few counts of this clone. This chain uses TRBV5-4 with TRBJ2-1; the match to TRBD2 covers 8 bases. After removal of 1 base from V and 0 bases from J, the junction contained 0 bases not matched to a gene. Germline values: CDR1 SGHNT, CDR2 YYREEE (reference sequence). This CDR3 is built from 15 residues. CDR3 DNA sequence: TGTGCCAGCAGCTTGACTAGCGGCTCCTACAATGAGCAGTTCTTC. As protein: CASSLTSGSYNEQFF.

The chain has TRBV23-1 and TRBJ1-3; no firm D call. TRBV23-1 is known as an ORF, though its function is uncertain. The CDR3 contains 13 residues. Trimming took 4 bases from V and 0 from J, leaving 4 bases between them. The CDR3 DNA follows: TGCGCCAGCAGTCCAGTCTCTGGAAACACCATATATTTT. This encodes CASSPVSGNTIYF.

This rearrangement joins TRBV7-2 to TRBJ2-6, with a tentative D call TRBD2 (5 bases). The length of the CDR3 is 18 residues. V was pared by 5 bases and J by 1 base, with 18 bases between. Germline CDR1 reads SGHTA; CDR2 reads FQGNSA. The CDR3 is CASSPTPLTTSGANVLTF. The CDR3 region has the DNA TGTGCCAGCAGCCCCACTCCCCTGACTACATCTGGGGCCAACGTCCTGACTTTC.